Described below is a single T cell receptor beta chain sequence and its context. Its antigen is currently unknown. Other DNA sequences in this sample translate to the same CDR3. Naive CD8 cells lacked CD45RO and underwent positive selection for CCR7, leaving out terminally differentiated effector memory CD45RA+ cells. All donors were Caucasian adults living in Nashville, Tennessee. CDR1 MNHEY and CDR2 SMNVEV come from the germline V gene (reference sequence). The CDR3 extends over 13 amino acids. With 5 bases removed from V and 1 base from J, the gap between germline ends came to 9 bases. The entry originates in a study of shared clonotypes between healthy human individuals. Study context: Each donor contributed plates that comprised three CD4 naive, three CD4 memory, two CD8 naive and one CD8 memory. Study-level findings and limits: With few donors, the genetic and exposure-history diversity represented was limited. It was only blood that was sampled, and tissue repertoires likely differ.

The method was immunoSEQ multiplex PCR; TCRdb's version includes in-frame clones alone and lacks a portion of them. The data show approximately 1.9 million clones, around 93% seen once. This chain links TRBV27 with TRBJ2-7; D gene unclear. This clonotype was sampled from a man aged 18 to 29 in good health. Some clones in this sample may be carry-over from other donors' samples. Sample: naive CD8+ T cells from PBMCs. The CDR3 protein is CASSLSRSYEQYF. The CDR3 DNA sequence: TGTGCCAGCAGTCTCAGTAGGTCCTACGAGCAGTACTTC.